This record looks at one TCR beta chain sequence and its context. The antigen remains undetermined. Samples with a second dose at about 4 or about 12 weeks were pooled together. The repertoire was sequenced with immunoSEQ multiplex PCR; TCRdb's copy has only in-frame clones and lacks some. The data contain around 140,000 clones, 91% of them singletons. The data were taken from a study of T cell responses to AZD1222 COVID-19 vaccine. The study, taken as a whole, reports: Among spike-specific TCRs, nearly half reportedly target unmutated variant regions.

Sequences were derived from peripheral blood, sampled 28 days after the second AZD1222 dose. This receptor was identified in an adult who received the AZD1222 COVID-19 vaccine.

This chain's CDR3 is CASSSQAGQGNTIYF. The CDR3 DNA sequence: TGTGCCAGTAGTTCCCAGGCGGGTCAGGGAAACACCATATATTTT. The chain has TRBV19 and TRBJ1-3; D is uncertain. The CDR3 runs to 15 residues. Trimming shortened V by 5 bases and J by 4 bases, and 15 bases separated the two germline ends. CDR1 and CDR2 (germline): LNHDA, SQIVND (reference sequence). Full variable domain (outside the CDR3, taken from reference TRBV19 and TRBJ1-3): DGGITQSPKYLFRKEGQNVTLSCEQNLNHDAMYWYRQDPGQGLRLIYYSQIVNDFQKGDIAEGYSVSREKKESFPLTVTSAQKNPTAFYLCASSSQAGQGNTIYFGEGSWLTVV.